Given below is one TCR beta chain in context. These data come from a study of T cells after yellow fever vaccination. TCRdb itself ran the 5' RACE reads through MiXCR, one entry per CDR3 protein. The data hold nearly 550,000 distinct CDR3 sequences, with about 19% observed a single time. Between the trimmed V and J ends, which lost 9 bases and 4 bases, there was a span of 14 bases. The CDR3 extends over 14 amino acids. Germline V CDR1 and CDR2: KGHDR, SFDVKD. This sample comprised PBMCs, obtained 15 days after the yellow fever booster vaccination. The rearrangement uses TRBV24-1 and TRBJ2-2, with a possible D match to TRBD1 (6 bases). This clonotype was obtained from a man aged 25 to 45 who received the YFV17D yellow fever vaccine. This CDR3 reads CATSADRITGELFF. The CDR3 nucleotides read TGTGCCACCTCCGCCGACAGGATCACCGGGGAGCTGTTTTTT.